These 27 T cell receptor beta chains were all obtained from the same sample, sequenced in a study of T cell responses to AZD1222 COVID-19 vaccine. Clones were sequenced by immunoSEQ multiplex PCR, and TCRdb holds only the in-frame ones, with some missing. There are about 150,000 clones in the sample; 85% to 95% occur only once, and roughly 1.2% lies in the top ten. The sample here was peripheral blood, taken on day 0 of AZD1222 vaccination. The origin of the receptors is an adult in good health.

The chain combines TRBV20-1 with TRBJ1-5, with D possibly TRBD1 on 5 matching bases. V lost 3 bases and J lost 4, with 16 bases in between. Germline loops: CDR1 DFQATT, CDR2 SNEGSKA (reference sequence). This CDR3 region has 15 residues. CDR3: CSASLYGTLNQPQHF. In DNA form, the CDR3 reads TGCAGTGCTAGTCTTTATGGGACGTTAAATCAGCCCCAGCATTTT.

This sequence joins TRBV5-4 and TRBJ1-1; D unclear. Germline lookup yields CDR1 SGHNT and CDR2 YYREEE (reference sequence). V lost 1 base, J lost 4 bases, and 8 bases lay in between. The CDR3 has 13 amino acids. CDR3 protein: CASSLQEVTEAFF. DNA for the CDR3: TGTGCCAGCAGCTTGCAGGAGGTCACTGAAGCTTTCTTT.

The CDR3 DNA sequence: TGTGCCAGCAGCTTCCGGGTAGGCGGGGGTCCCCTATTCACCCCGGCCGAGCAGTACGTC. Its translation: CASSFRVGGGPLFTPAEQYV. The chain uses TRBV3-1 (or the pseudogene TRBV3-2) and TRBJ2-7; 7 nucleotides line up with TRBD2. Germline trimming cut 5 bases from V and 6 bases from J; bases unmatched to any gene: 28. From germline, CDR1 is LGHDT and CDR2 YNNKEL (reference sequence). The CDR3 covers 20 residues.

The rearrangement uses TRBV5-1 and TRBJ1-1, with D unresolved. Germline lookup yields CDR1 SGHRS and CDR2 YFSETQ. Trimming left V 7 bases short and J 1 base short, with 5 bases between. There are 11 residues in the CDR3. CDR3 loop: CASFRNTEAFF. The CDR3 nucleotides read TGCGCCAGCTTCCGGAACACTGAAGCTTTCTTT. The variable domain in full, with the rest retrieved from reference TRBV5-1 and TRBJ1-1, is KAGVTQTPRYLIKTRGQQVTLSCSPISGHRSVSWYQQTPGQGLQFLFEYFSETQRNKGNFPGRFSGRQFSNSRSEMNVSTLELGDSALYLCASFRNTEAFFGQGTRLTVV.

The V and J genes are TRBV19 and TRBJ2-1; a weak D match, TRBD1 (5 bases). CDR3 length: 14 residues. CDR1 is LNHDA, CDR2 SQIVND, per germline (reference sequence). V lost 7 bases and J 2 bases, leaving 12 bases between the germline ends. CDR3 sequence reads: CASITPGPYNEQFF. The CDR3 nucleotides read TGTGCCAGTATTACCCCAGGGCCCTACAATGAGCAGTTCTTC.

V gene TRBV4-2 combines with J gene TRBJ1-1; weak D call: TRBD1 (5 bases). The length of the CDR3 is 16 residues. From germline, CDR1 is LGHNA and CDR2 YNFKEQ. V gave up 2 bases and J gave up 5 bases, with 18 bases separating them. CDR3 sequence: CASSQNRYGGGTEAFF. CDR3 in DNA: TGTGCCAGCAGCCAAAATCGGTACGGGGGAGGGACTGAAGCTTTCTTT.

The rearrangement uses TRBV14 and TRBJ1-5; D is undetermined. This CDR3 is built from 13 residues. Germline loops: CDR1 SGHDN, CDR2 FVKESK. Trimming removed 1 base at V and 5 bases at J, with 6 bases between. The CDR3 spells CASSQAGDQPQHF. The CDR3 DNA is TGTGCCAGCAGCCAAGCAGGAGATCAGCCCCAGCATTTT. Drawing the rest from reference TRBV14 and TRBJ1-5, the complete variable domain is EAGVTQFPSHSVIEKGQTVTLRCDPISGHDNLYWYRRVMGKEIKFLLHFVKESKQDESGMPNNRFLAERTGGTYSTLKVQPAELEDSGVYFCASSQAGDQPQHFGDGTRLSIL.

The chain links TRBV14 to TRBJ2-7, with D uncertain. V shed 6 bases and J shed 3 bases, with 18 bases lying between them. Looked up from germline, CDR1 is SGHDN and CDR2 is FVKESK. The CDR3 length is 15 residues. The CDR3 region is CASSMPLGKNYEQYV. CDR3 DNA: TGTGCCAGCAGTATGCCCCTAGGGAAGAACTACGAGCAGTACGTC.

The rearrangement uses TRBV30 and TRBJ1-2, with D maybe TRBD1 (5 bases). This CDR3 has 15 amino acids. Germline values: CDR1 GTSNPN, CDR2 SVGIG (reference sequence). With 1 base removed from V and 5 bases from J, the gap between germline ends came to 17 bases. Here the CDR3 DNA reads TGTGCCTGGAGTGGAAGAGGGACCACGGGGTATGGCTACACCTTC. Encoded protein: CAWSGRGTTGYGYTF.

The chain uses TRBV28 and TRBJ2-3; D not resolved. Trimming stripped 5 bases from V and 6 bases from J, with 9 bases between. CDR1 MDHEN and CDR2 SYDVKM come from the germline V gene. CDR3 length: 12 amino acids. CDR3 region: CASSPPRDTQYF. DNA for the CDR3: TGTGCCAGCAGTCCTCCCAGGGATACGCAGTATTTT.

The chain is built from TRBV4-1 and TRBJ2-1; a possible D gene is TRBD2 (5 bases). The CDR3 is 15 amino acids. Germline CDR1 is MGHRA and CDR2 is YSYEKL. Trimming removed 2 bases at V and 5 bases at J, with 13 bases between. CDR3 in DNA: TGCGCCAGCAGCCAACGAGATAGCGCCAACAATGAGCAGTTCTTC. It yields the protein CASSQRDSANNEQFF.

The rearrangement links TRBV10-3 to TRBJ2-2; D is uncertain. The V end lost 10 bases, the J end lost 3 bases, and 12 bases lay between the germline ends. CDR1 ENHRY and CDR2 SYGVKD come from the germline V gene. The CDR3 contains 13 residues. CDR3 loop: CASARGYTGELFF. CDR3 nucleotides: TGTGCCAGCGCCCGCGGCTACACCGGGGAGCTGTTTTTT.

Here the CDR3 reads CASSFRGLLSGANVLTF. The CDR3 DNA is TGTGCCAGCAGTTTTAGGGGTTTGCTCTCTGGGGCCAACGTCCTGACTTTC. This chain joins TRBV28 and TRBJ2-6, with a weak D call TRBD1 (5 bases). CDR1 is MDHEN, CDR2 SYDVKM, per germline. Trimming stripped 3 bases from V and 0 bases from J, with 12 bases between. The CDR3 length is 17 residues.

The chain employs TRBV14 and TRBJ2-3; D is possibly TRBD2 (7 bases). CDR1 SGHDN and CDR2 FVKESK come from the germline V gene. Trimming took off 4 bases at V and 10 bases at J, with 12 bases between the two ends. This CDR3 has 12 residues. The CDR3 spells CASSLYGGPQYF. DNA of the CDR3: TGTGCCAGCAGCCTCTACGGGGGGCCGCAGTATTTT.

This chain links TRBV11-1 with TRBJ2-7; 7 bases are a match to TRBD1. Per the germline V gene, CDR1 is SGHAT and CDR2 is FQDESV (reference sequence). The CDR3 contains 13 residues. The V and J ends lost 5 bases and 2 bases, in that order; junction bases with no gene match: 3. CDR3 in DNA: TGTGCCAGCAGCCGGACAGGCCCCTACGAGCAGTACGTC. This gives the protein CASSRTGPYEQYV.

The rearrangement uses TRBV5-1 and TRBJ2-1, with 10 bases that match TRBD2. CDR1 SGHRS and CDR2 YFSETQ come from the germline V gene. V lost 4 bases to trimming and J lost 1 base; unmatched junction nucleotides: 5. The CDR3 extends over 16 amino acids. The CDR3 bases are TGCGCCAGCAGCATGCAAGCGGGAGGGTCCTACAATGAGCAGTTCTTC. It translates to CASSMQAGGSYNEQFF.

The rearrangement links TRBV4-2 to TRBJ2-3, with 13 bases that match TRBD2. The germline V gene encodes CDR1 LGHNA and CDR2 YNFKEQ. The V and J ends lost 1 base and 2 bases, in that order; junction bases with no gene match: 3. The CDR3 sequence is 17 residues long. CDR3 nucleotides: TGTGCCAGCAGCCAAGGACTAGCGGGAGGACTCACAGATACGCAGTATTTT. It specifies CASSQGLAGGLTDTQYF.

The chain recombines TRBV6-6 with TRBJ2-1; unclear D gene. Trimming took off 6 bases at V and 8 bases at J, with 11 bases between the two ends. The length of the CDR3 is 12 residues. The germline gives CDR1 MNHNY, CDR2 SVGAGI (reference sequence). The CDR3 region is CASRKTWDEQFF. CDR3 nucleotide sequence: TGTGCCAGCAGAAAGACTTGGGATGAGCAGTTCTTC.

The genes are TRBV3-1 (or the pseudogene TRBV3-2) and TRBJ2-7; 11 bases fit TRBD1. Germline CDR1 and CDR2: LGHDT and YNNKEL (reference sequence). V trimming: 3 bases; J trimming: 6 bases; junction bases outside the gene matches: 4. The CDR3 has 14 residues. In DNA form, the CDR3 reads TGTGCCAGCAGCCAGGGACAGGGGGGAGTCGAGCAGTACGTC. Translation: CASSQGQGGVEQYV.

The V call is TRBV7-9, the J call TRBJ1-4, with TRBD1 identical over 7 bases. The CDR3 is made up of 16 amino acids. V lost 1 base and J lost 0; bases outside the gene matches: 2. Germline CDR1 SEHNR, CDR2 FQNEAQ (reference sequence). In nucleotides, the CDR3 is TGTGCCAGCAGCTTAGGCACAGGGGCAACTAATGAAAAACTGTTTTTT. Its protein is CASSLGTGATNEKLFF.

The J gene is TRBJ1-1, the V gene TRBV19; D may be TRBD1 (5 bases). Germline-derived CDR1 and CDR2 are LNHDA and SQIVND (reference sequence). The CDR3 runs to 13 residues. V lost 3 bases and J lost 4, with 9 bases in between. CDR3 sequence (DNA): TGTGCCAGTAGTATCGGGGGGGGCACTGAAGCTTTCTTT. It specifies CASSIGGGTEAFF.

This clone is a singleton in its sample. The rearrangement joins TRBV24-1 to TRBJ1-5; TRBD1 aligns across 8 bases. The J segment lost 6 bases and the V segment lost 7 bases, leaving 4 bases of the junction unmatched. Germline V gene sequence: CDR1 KGHDR, CDR2 SFDVKD. The CDR3 contains 13 residues. DNA of the CDR3: TGTGCCACCAGCTTACAGGGGGGTCAGCCCCAGCATTTT. As protein: CATSLQGGQPQHF.

CDR3 DNA: TGTGCCAGCAGCTCTAGGGACAGGGGGTCCCAAGAGACCCAGTACTTC. Protein product: CASSSRDRGSQETQYF. This chain uses TRBV7-9 with TRBJ2-5; the match to TRBD1 covers 11 bases. The CDR3 has 16 residues. The J segment lost 1 base and the V segment lost 4 bases, leaving 5 bases of the junction unmatched. CDR1 and CDR2 from the germline V gene are SEHNR and FQNEAQ (reference sequence).

The chain's CDR3 is CASSFGLHRVDEQFF. CDR3 DNA sequence: TGCGCCAGCAGCTTCGGGCTCCATCGTGTGGATGAGCAGTTCTTC. The V and J genes are TRBV5-1 and TRBJ2-1; no definite D call. The germline V gene has CDR1 SGHRS and CDR2 YFSETQ. The CDR3 totals 15 residues. With 2 bases removed from V and 8 bases from J, the gap between germline ends came to 17 bases.

V gene TRBV6-5 combines with J gene TRBJ1-1; tentatively, D is TRBD1 (5 bases). The length of the CDR3 is 14 residues. V was clipped by 4 bases and J by 1 base, with 10 bases between them. Per the germline V gene, CDR1 is MNHEY and CDR2 is SVGAGI. CDR3 sequence (DNA): TGTGCCAGCAGTTTCACGGGGGGGAACACTGAAGCTTTCTTT. Encoded protein: CASSFTGGNTEAFF.

This clone has only one observation. The chain joins TRBV2 to TRBJ1-2; TRBD1 agrees at 7 bases. The CDR3 length is 13 residues. The trim removed 9 bases at V and 2 bases at J, leaving 6 bases unmatched. Germline V gene data show CDR1 as SNHLY and CDR2 as FYNNEI. In nucleotides, the CDR3 is TGTGCCAGTCTTTCAGGGGGGAACTATGGCTACACCTTC. Amino acids: CASLSGGNYGYTF.

This chain uses TRBV5-6 with TRBJ1-1, with D possibly TRBD1 on 5 matching bases. The CDR3 runs to 14 residues. Germline lookup yields CDR1 SGHDT and CDR2 YYEEEE. The ends were cut back, 4 bases at V and 1 base at J, with 11 bases in the middle. CDR3 nucleotides: TGTGCCAGCAGCCAGGGAGGGAGGAACACTGAAGCTTTCTTT. This translates into CASSQGGRNTEAFF.